This section outlines one T cell receptor (beta chain) sequence together with its context. The ends were cut back, 5 bases at V and 8 bases at J, with 18 bases in the middle. The V gene's germline CDR1 is SGHVS and CDR2 FQNEAQ. The CDR3 covers 14 residues. The source of the sample is a study of long-term antiretroviral therapy in people with HIV. An immunoSEQ assay, version v3.0, was performed at survey level. Some clones are missing from TCRdb's copy, which holds only in-frame ones; the method was immunoSEQ multiplex PCR. The sample records fewer than 10,000 clones, 70% to 80% being singletons. This receptor was obtained from a man in his forties or fifties with HIV. This chain links TRBV7-8 with TRBJ1-2; D is unresolved. The input for sequencing was unsorted PBMCs, taken 1.8 years before starting antiretroviral therapy. CDR3 protein: CASSPESGRYGYTF. The CDR3 nucleotides read TGTGCCAGCAGCCCCGAATCTGGGCGGTACGGCTACACCTTC.